These 6 T cell receptor beta chains were all obtained from the same sample, sequenced in a study of T-cell memory formation after mild COVID-19. A single record per CDR3 protein comes from TCRdb applying MiXCR to the 5' RACE reads. Here the sample spans about 260,000 distinct CDR3 sequences, around 15% being singletons. The sequencing input was PBMCs or a T cell subset sorted from them (not recorded which). Source of these receptors: a man aged 18 to 30 who had mild COVID-19 (a few samples of this study predate the infection). Cell type and time point are not known.

This clonotype was counted ten times or more. The V gene is TRBV7-2, the J gene TRBJ2-3; tentatively, D is TRBD2 (5 bases). The CDR3 is 15 amino acids. V was trimmed by 5 bases and J by 1 base, leaving 13 bases between them. Looked up from germline, CDR1 is SGHTA and CDR2 is FQGNSA. The CDR3 region has the DNA TGTGCCAGCAGCAAAGCGGCCGGGGGCACAGATACGCAGTATTTT. Protein product: CASSKAAGGTDTQYF.

The chain uses TRBV6-5 and TRBJ2-1; no definite D call. The ends were cut back, 2 bases at V and 10 bases at J, with 12 bases in the middle. In germline, CDR1 is MNHEY, CDR2 SVGAGI. The CDR3 is 13 residues long. The CDR3 DNA is TGTGCCAGCAGTTACCAAGGTAGCCGGGAGCAGTTCTTC. Amino acid sequence: CASSYQGSREQFF.

The rearrangement joins TRBV7-3 to TRBJ2-1; possibly TRBD1 or TRBD2 for D (5 bases each). The germline V gene encodes CDR1 SGHTA and CDR2 FQGTGA. The V end lost 8 bases, the J end lost 7 bases, and 15 bases lay between the germline ends. The CDR3 length is 13 residues. CDR3 region: CASSPGAGNEQFF. CDR3 sequence (DNA): TGTGCCAGCTCTCCCGGGGCAGGGAATGAGCAGTTCTTC.

This clonotype appeared many times. The genes are TRBV11-2 and TRBJ2-5, with 10 bases aligning to TRBD2. The ends lost 6 bases at V and 4 bases at J; junction bases unmatched: 8. Germline V gene sequence: CDR1 SGHAT, CDR2 FQNNGV. The CDR3 covers 15 residues. CDR3 bases: TGTGCCAGCAGGGCTAGCGGGGGAGTCGGAGAGACCCAGTACTTC. This codes for CASRASGGVGETQYF. Based on the CDR3 plus reference TRBV11-2 and TRBJ2-5, the full variable domain is EAGVAQSPRYKIIEKRQSVAFWCNPISGHATLYWYQQILGQGPKLLIQFQNNGVVDDSQLPKDRFSAERLKGVDSTLKIQPAKLEDSAVYLCASRASGGVGETQYFGPGTRLLVL.

This clonotype was detected a few times. This chain links TRBV9 with TRBJ1-5; 10 bases agree with TRBD1. Germline CDR1 and CDR2: SGDLS and YYNGEE. This CDR3 contains 16 residues. The junction had 5 bases not matched to a gene; V was cut back by 3 bases and J by 2 bases. The CDR3: CASSAGQGGGNQPQHF. For the CDR3, the DNA is TGTGCCAGCAGCGCCGGACAGGGGGGAGGCAATCAGCCCCAGCATTTT.

A few counts support this clonotype. This may be a read error, as it is one base from a much larger clone. The V call is TRBV5-1, the J call TRBJ2-3, with D unresolved. This CDR3 region has 14 residues. Trimming left V 3 bases short and J 4 bases short, with 12 bases between. Germline V gives CDR1 SGHRS, CDR2 YFSETQ. CDR3 residues: CASSYSNPADTQYF. In DNA, the CDR3 is TGCGCCAGCAGCTATAGCAATCCGGCAGATACGCAGTATTTT.